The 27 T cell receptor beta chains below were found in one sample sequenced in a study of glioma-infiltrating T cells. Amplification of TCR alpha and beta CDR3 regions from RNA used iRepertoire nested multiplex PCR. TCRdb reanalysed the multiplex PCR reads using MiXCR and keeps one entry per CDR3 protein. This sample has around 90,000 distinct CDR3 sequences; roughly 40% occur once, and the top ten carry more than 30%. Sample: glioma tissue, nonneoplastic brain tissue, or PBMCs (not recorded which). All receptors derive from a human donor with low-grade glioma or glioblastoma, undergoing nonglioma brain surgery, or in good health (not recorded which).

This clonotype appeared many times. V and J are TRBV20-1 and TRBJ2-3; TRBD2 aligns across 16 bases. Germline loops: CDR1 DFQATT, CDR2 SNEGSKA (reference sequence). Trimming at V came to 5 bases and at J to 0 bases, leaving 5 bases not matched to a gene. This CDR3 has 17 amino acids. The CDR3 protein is CSAGTSGGVFSTDTQYF. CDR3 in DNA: TGCAGTGCTGGGACTAGCGGGGGGGTCTTTAGCACAGATACGCAGTATTTT.

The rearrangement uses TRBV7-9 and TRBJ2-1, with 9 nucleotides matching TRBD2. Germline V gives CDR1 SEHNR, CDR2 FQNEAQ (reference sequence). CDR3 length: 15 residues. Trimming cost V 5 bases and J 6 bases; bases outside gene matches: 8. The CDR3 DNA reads TGTGCCAGCAGCCAGGGCGGGGGGGCTCCCAATGAGCAGTTCTTC. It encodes CASSQGGGAPNEQFF.

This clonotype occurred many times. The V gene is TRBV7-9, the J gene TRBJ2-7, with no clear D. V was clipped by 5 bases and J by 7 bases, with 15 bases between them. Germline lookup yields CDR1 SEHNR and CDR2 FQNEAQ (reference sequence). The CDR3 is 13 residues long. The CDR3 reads CASSPGSSFEQYF. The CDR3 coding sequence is TGTGCCAGCAGCCCCGGTAGTTCGTTTGAGCAGTACTTC. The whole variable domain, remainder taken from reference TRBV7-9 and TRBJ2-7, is DTGVSQNPRHKITKRGQNVTFRCDPISEHNRLYWYRQTLGQGPEFLTYFQNEAQLEKSRLLSDRFSAERPKGSFSTLEIQRTEQGDSAMYLCASSPGSSFEQYFGPGTRLTVT.

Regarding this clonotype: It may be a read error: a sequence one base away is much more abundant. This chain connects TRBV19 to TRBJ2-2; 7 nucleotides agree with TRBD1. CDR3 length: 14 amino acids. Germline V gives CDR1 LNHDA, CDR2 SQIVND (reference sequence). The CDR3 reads CASRGQTTFGEPFF. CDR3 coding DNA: TGTGCCAGTAGGGGACAGACAACCTTCGGGGAGCCGTTTTTT.

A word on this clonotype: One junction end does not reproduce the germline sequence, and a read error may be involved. This CDR3 is CSGTGINRNTEAFF. The CDR3 DNA follows: TGCAGCGGAACAGGAATAAACCGAAACACTGAGGCTTTCTTT. The chain has TRBV29-1 and TRBJ1-1; weak D call: TRBD1 (5 bases). Germline V gene sequence: CDR1 SQVTM, CDR2 ANQGSEA. This CDR3 contains 14 residues. Complete variable domain (other parts from reference TRBV29-1 and TRBJ1-1): SAVISQKPSRDICQRGTSLTIQCQVDSQVTMMFWYRQQPGQSLTLIATANQGSEATYESGFVIDKFPISRPNLTFSTLTVSNMSPEDSSIYLCSGTGINRNTEAFFGQGTRLTVV.

CDR3 sequence reads: CASSQRAWISEAFF. The CDR3 DNA reads TGTGCCAGCAGCCAACGAGCCTGGATCAGTGAAGCTTTCTTT. The chain employs TRBV3-1 and TRBJ1-1; D is uncertain. Between the trimmed V and J ends, which lost 2 bases and 7 bases, there was a span of 14 bases. Germline CDR1 reads LGHDT; CDR2 reads YNNKEL (reference sequence). CDR3 length: 14 amino acids.

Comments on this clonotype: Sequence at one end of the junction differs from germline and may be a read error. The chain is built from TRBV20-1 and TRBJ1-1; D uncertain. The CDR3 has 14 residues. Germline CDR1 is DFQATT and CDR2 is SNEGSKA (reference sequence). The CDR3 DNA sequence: TGCAGTGCTAGAGAGGGAACCGAGGTCACTGAAGCTTCCTTT. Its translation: CSAREGTEVTEASF.

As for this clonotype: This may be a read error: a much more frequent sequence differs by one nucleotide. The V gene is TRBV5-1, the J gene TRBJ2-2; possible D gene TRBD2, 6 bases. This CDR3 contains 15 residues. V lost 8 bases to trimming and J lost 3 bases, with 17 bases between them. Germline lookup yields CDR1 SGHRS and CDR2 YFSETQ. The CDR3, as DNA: TGCGCCAGGAGCCCGAGACTAGGATACACCGGGGAGCTGTTTTTT. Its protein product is CARSPRLGYTGELFF.

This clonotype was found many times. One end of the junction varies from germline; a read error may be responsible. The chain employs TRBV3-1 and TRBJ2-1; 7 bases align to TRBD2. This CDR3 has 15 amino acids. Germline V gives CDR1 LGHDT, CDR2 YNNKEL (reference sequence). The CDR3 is CASSQFAGDVNDQFF. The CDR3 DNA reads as TGTGCCAGCAGCCAGTTCGCGGGGGACGTAAATGATCAGTTCTTC.

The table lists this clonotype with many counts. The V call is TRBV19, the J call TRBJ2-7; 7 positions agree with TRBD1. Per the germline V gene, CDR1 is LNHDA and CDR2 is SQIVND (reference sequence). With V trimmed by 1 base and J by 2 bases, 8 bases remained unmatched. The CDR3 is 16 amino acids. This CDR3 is CASSIAGWDSAYEQYF. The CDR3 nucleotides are TGTGCCAGTAGTATAGCCGGCTGGGACAGTGCCTACGAGCAGTACTTC.

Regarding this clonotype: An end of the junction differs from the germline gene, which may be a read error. This CDR3 is CASSLGRCSTDTQYF. CDR3 in DNA: TGTGCCAGCAGTTTGGGCAGATGTAGCACAGACACGCAGTATTTT. The V call is TRBV28, the J call TRBJ2-3; D gene uncertain. CDR1 and CDR2 (germline): MDHEN, SYDVKM. The CDR3 is 15 residues long.

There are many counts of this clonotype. The CDR3 DNA reads as TGTGCCTGGACAGAAGGAGGGAGATGGGCTGAAGCTTTCTTT. Translated, it gives CAWTEGGRWAEAFF. This chain uses TRBV30 with TRBJ1-1; D uncertain. Germline CDR1 reads GTSNPN; CDR2 reads SVGIG (reference sequence). The V end was cut by 4 bases, the J end by 6 bases, with 18 bases between. The CDR3 has 14 amino acids.

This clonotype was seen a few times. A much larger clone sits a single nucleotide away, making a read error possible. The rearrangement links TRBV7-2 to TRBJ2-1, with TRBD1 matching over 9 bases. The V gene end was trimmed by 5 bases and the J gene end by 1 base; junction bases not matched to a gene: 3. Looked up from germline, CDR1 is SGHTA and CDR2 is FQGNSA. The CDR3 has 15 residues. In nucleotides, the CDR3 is TGTGCCAGCAGCCCGGACAGGGGATCCTACAATGAGCAGTTCTTC. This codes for CASSPDRGSYNEQFF.

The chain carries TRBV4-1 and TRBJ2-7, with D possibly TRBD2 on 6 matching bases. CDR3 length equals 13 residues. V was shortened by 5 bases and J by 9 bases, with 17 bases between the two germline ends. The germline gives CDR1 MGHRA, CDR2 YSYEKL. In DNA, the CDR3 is TGCGCCAGCAGCGTCGGAGGGGCCCAGGCGCAGTACTTC. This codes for CASSVGGAQAQYF.

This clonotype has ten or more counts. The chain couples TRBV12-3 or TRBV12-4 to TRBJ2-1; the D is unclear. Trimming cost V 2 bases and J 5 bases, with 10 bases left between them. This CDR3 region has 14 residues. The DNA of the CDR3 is TGTGCCAGCAGTTTAATGGGTAAGGACAATGAGCAGTTCTTC. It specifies CASSLMGKDNEQFF.

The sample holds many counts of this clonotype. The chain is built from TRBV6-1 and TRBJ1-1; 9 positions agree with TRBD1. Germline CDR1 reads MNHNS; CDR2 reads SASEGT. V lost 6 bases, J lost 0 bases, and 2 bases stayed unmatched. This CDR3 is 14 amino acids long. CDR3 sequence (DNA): TGTGCCAGCAGCCGGGACAGGGTGAACACTGAAGCTTTCTTT. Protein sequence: CASSRDRVNTEAFF.

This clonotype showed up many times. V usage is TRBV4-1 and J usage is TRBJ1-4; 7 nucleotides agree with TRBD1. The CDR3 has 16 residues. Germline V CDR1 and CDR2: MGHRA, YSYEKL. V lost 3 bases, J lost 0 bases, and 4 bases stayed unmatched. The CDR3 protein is CASSQGQSATNEKLFF. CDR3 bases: TGCGCCAGCAGCCAGGGACAGTCTGCAACTAATGAAAAACTGTTTTTT.

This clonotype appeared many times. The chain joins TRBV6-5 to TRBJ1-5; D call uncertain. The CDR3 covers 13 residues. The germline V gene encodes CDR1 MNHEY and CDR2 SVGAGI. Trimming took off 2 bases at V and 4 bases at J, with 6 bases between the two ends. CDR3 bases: TGTGCCAGCAGTTACGGAGAGAATCAGCCCCAGCATTTT. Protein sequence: CASSYGENQPQHF.

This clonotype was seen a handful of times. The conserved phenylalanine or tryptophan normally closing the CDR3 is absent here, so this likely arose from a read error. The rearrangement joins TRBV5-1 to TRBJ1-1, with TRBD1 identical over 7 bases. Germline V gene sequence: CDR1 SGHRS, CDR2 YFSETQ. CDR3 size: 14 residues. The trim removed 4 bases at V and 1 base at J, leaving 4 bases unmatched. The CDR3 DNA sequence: TGCGCCAGCAGCCGACAGGGAGCGAACACTGAAGCTTTCTTA. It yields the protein CASSRQGANTEAFL.

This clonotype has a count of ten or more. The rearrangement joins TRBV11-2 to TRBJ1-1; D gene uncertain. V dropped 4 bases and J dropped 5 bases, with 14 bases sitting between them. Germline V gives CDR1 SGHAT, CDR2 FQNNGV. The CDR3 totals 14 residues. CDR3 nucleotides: TGTGCCAGCAGCTCGAGAAGAGGGTGGACTGAAGCTTTCTTT. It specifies CASSSRRGWTEAFF.

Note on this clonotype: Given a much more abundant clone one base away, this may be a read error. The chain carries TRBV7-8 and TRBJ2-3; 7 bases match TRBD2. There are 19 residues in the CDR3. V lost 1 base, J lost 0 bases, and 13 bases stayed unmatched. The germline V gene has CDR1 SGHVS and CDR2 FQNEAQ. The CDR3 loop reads CASSLVRLAVRPSTDTQYF. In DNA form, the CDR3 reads TGTGCCAGCAGCTTAGTACGCCTAGCGGTAAGACCTAGCACAGATACGCAGTATTTT.

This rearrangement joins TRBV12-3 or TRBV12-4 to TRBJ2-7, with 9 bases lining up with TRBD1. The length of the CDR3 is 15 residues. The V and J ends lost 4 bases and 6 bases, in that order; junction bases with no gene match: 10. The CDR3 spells CASSYLPGQGSEQYF. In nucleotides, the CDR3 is TGTGCCAGCAGTTACCTACCGGGACAGGGCAGCGAGCAGTACTTC.

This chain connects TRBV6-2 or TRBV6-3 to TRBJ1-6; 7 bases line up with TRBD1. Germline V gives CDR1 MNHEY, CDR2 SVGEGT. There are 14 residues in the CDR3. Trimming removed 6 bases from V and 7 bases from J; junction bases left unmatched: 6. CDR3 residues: CASRAGQANSPLHF. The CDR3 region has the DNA TGTGCCAGCAGGGCAGGACAGGCCAATTCACCCCTCCACTTT.

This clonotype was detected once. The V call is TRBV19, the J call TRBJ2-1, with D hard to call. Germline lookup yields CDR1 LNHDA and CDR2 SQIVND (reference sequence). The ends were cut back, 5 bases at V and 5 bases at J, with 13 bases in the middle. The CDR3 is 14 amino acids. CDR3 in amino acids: CASSLRRVHNEQFF. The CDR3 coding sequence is TGTGCCAGTAGTCTCAGAAGGGTCCACAATGAGCAGTTCTTC.

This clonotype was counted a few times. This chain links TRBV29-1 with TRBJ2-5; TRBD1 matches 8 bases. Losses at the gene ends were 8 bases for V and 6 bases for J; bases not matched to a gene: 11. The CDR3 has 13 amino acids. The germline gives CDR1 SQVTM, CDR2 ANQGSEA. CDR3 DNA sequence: TGCAGCCTTACCAGGACAGGGTTACAGACCCAGTACTTC. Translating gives CSLTRTGLQTQYF.

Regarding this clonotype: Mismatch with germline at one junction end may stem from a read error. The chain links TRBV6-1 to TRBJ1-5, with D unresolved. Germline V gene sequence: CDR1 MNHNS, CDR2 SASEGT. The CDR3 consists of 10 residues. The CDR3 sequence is CASGNQPRNF. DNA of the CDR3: TGTGCCAGCGGGAATCAGCCCCGGAATTTT.

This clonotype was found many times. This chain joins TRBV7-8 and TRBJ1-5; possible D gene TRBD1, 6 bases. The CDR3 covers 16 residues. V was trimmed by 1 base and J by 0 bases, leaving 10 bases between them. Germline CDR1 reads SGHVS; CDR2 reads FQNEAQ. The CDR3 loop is CASSLEGTNSNQPQHF. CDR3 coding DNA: TGTGCCAGCAGCTTAGAGGGGACAAATAGCAATCAGCCCCAGCATTTT.